The clone carrying this TCR beta chain was recorded once. The data were taken from a study of blood T cells in healthy people across ages. This CDR3 comprises 15 residues. V was clipped by 3 bases and J by 1 base, with 12 bases between them. The germline V gene has CDR1 MNHNS and CDR2 SASEGT. Sample-barcoded 5' priming and a J-beta primer mix drove a second PCR of 7 to 11 cycles. A single record per CDR3 protein comes from TCRdb applying MiXCR to the 5' RACE reads. This table has about a million distinct CDR3 sequences, roughly 47% appearing once. The chain is built from TRBV6-1 and TRBJ2-5, with a weak D call TRBD1 (5 bases). The receptor comes from a woman aged 55-70 years in good health. Sequencing input: blood. The CDR3: CASSDWGLIQETQYF. The DNA for the CDR3 is TGTGCCAGCAGTGATTGGGGCCTTATCCAAGAGACCCAGTACTTC.